The 21 T cell receptor beta chains below were found in one sample sequenced in a study of tumor and adjacent non-tumor tissue in lung cancer (dated by TCRdb to the late 2010s). Library preparation employed multiplex PCR. The reads were generated on an Illumina HiSeq 2500. TCRbeta libraries were built by three rounds of nested PCR using primers (Table S4), following protocols modified from ARM-PCR. TCRdb reprocessed the public reads (quality trimming at Q25 with fastp, clone calling with MiXCR) and kept in-frame beta chains. For every CDR3 protein sequence, its rows merge into one entry that carries the most common genes and DNA. In this sample the table shows approximately 140,000 distinct CDR3 sequences, roughly 70% of which occur a single time. The ten top clones hold 15% to 20% of the sample. RNA was isolated from bulk, unsorted tissue, and RNA quality was assessed with a NanoDrop ND-1000 and an Agilent 2100.

Sequencing was carried out using lung tumor tissue. These receptors were obtained from a man in his 60s with small cell lung cancer.

The V call is TRBV4-1, the J call TRBJ2-7; 9 nucleotides match TRBD2. CDR3 length equals 15 residues. The J segment lost 3 bases and the V segment lost 4 bases, leaving 7 bases of the junction unmatched. Germline CDR1 and CDR2: MGHRA and YSYEKL. CDR3 loop: CASSPRLAGVYEQYF. The CDR3 region has the DNA TGCGCCAGCAGCCCCAGATTAGCGGGAGTCTACGAGCAGTACTTC.

To note about this clonotype: The junction departs from the called germline gene at one end, perhaps through a read error. J is TRBJ2-2 and V is TRBV11-3; possibly TRBD2 for D (6 bases). CDR3 length: 15 residues. Per the germline V gene, CDR1 is SGHNT and CDR2 is YENEEA. The CDR3 loop is CASKAGRATGGELFF. The CDR3 nucleotides read TGTGCCAGCAAGGCGGGACGAGCGACGGGCGGGGAGTTGTTTTTT.

This clonotype has only one observation. This clone may be a read error of a much larger clone one base away. The CDR3 sequence is CSVRDPGTYGYTF. CDR3 bases: TGCAGTGTTAGAGATCCAGGCACCTATGGCTACACCTTC. The chain joins TRBV20-1 to TRBJ1-2; D not resolved. Germline V gene lookup returns CDR1 DFQATT and CDR2 SNEGSKA (reference sequence). The CDR3 extends over 13 amino acids.

With regard to this clonotype: Its ends do not fully match the called genes, so a read error is possible. The rearrangement links TRBV24-1 to TRBJ2-5, with D unclear. Germline CDR1 and CDR2: KGHDR and SFDVKD. This CDR3 has 15 amino acids. CDR3 sequence (DNA): TGTGCCACCAGTGACGTCAAGGGTTACCAAGAGACCCAGCACTTC. Translation gives CATSDVKGYQETQHF.

The gene calls are TRBV20-1 and TRBJ2-3; tentative D call: TRBD1 (5 bases). The V and J ends lost 4 bases and 1 base respectively, with 15 bases between them. The CDR3 has 15 residues. Germline CDR1 and CDR2: DFQATT and SNEGSKA (reference sequence). The CDR3 sequence is CSATGQTTRTDTQYF. Written as DNA, the CDR3 is TGCAGTGCTACCGGACAAACAACTCGCACAGATACGCAGTATTTT.

This sequence joins TRBV6-2 or TRBV6-3 and TRBJ2-5; 9 nucleotides agree with TRBD2. V shed 6 bases and J 5 bases; nucleotides not matched to a gene: 13. Germline CDR1 is MNHEY and CDR2 is SVGEGT. CDR3 length equals 16 residues. This chain's CDR3 is CASRSGLAGWSETQYF. CDR3 coding DNA: TGTGCCAGCAGATCGGGACTAGCCGGGTGGAGTGAGACCCAGTACTTC.

Turning to this clonotype: A much bigger clone sits one base away, suggesting this may be a read error. V gene TRBV20-1 combines with J gene TRBJ2-5; TRBD2 aligns across 12 bases. This CDR3 has 14 amino acids. Germline CDR1 DFQATT, CDR2 SNEGSKA (reference sequence). Here the CDR3 reads CGARWGLAGETQYF. As DNA, the CDR3 is TGCGGTGCTAGATGGGGACTAGCGGGAGAGACCCAGTACTTC.

Worth noting for this clonotype: One end of the junction fails to match germline, which may point to a read error. V usage is TRBV10-3 and J usage is TRBJ1-6; no firm D call. The germline V gene encodes CDR1 ENHRY and CDR2 SYGVKD. The CDR3 loop spans 15 amino acids. The DNA for the CDR3 is TGTGCCATCAGAAAGGGATCGTCCTATAATTCATCCCTCCACTTT. Its translation: CAIRKGSSYNSSLHF.

Worth noting for this clonotype: A much larger clonotype is one base distant, so this may be a read error. No conserved phenylalanine or tryptophan is present at the end of the CDR3, so a read error is the likely explanation. The chain couples TRBV20-1 to TRBJ1-1, with 8 nucleotides matching TRBD1. The V gene end was trimmed by 3 bases and the J gene end by 0 bases; junction bases not matched to a gene: 9. Germline loops: CDR1 DFQATT, CDR2 SNEGSKA (reference sequence). The length of the CDR3 is 16 residues. CDR3 nucleotide sequence: TGCAGTGCTAGGGCCCCCAGGGGGCTGGTGAACACTGAAGCTTTCTCT. Translation: CSARAPRGLVNTEAFS.

In its sample, this clonotype was seen once. The chain couples TRBV20-1 to TRBJ2-1, with a tentative D call TRBD1 (5 bases). The V gene lost 3 bases and the J gene lost 7 bases, with 19 bases spanning the gap. The CDR3 sequence is 15 residues long. Germline V gene sequence: CDR1 DFQATT, CDR2 SNEGSKA (reference sequence). CDR3 sequence reads: CSASDPASGINEQFF. In DNA, the CDR3 is TGCAGTGCTAGTGATCCTGCGTCAGGGATAAATGAGCAGTTCTTC.

A remark on this clonotype: A much larger clone lies one base from this, so it may be a read error. This rearrangement joins TRBV6-5 to TRBJ2-7; no clear D. Germline loops: CDR1 MNHEY, CDR2 SVGAGI. CDR3 length: 16 residues. The CDR3 DNA sequence: TGTGCCAACAGTTACTCGGTTTGGCAGGTCTCCTACGAGCAGTACGTC. Translating gives CANSYSVWQVSYEQYV.

Comment on this clonotype: Compared with germline, one end of the junction differs, possibly owing to a read error. The chain combines TRBV11-1 with TRBJ2-1; D is unresolved. CDR1 and CDR2 from the germline V gene are SGHAT and FQDESV (reference sequence). This CDR3 contains 13 residues. CDR3 in DNA: TGTGCCAGCAGCCTAGGCGGAAACAAAGAGCAGTTCTTC. It is translated as CASSLGGNKEQFF. Full variable domain (rest looked up from reference TRBV11-1 and TRBJ2-1): EAEVAQSPRYKITEKSQAVAFWCDPISGHATLYWYRQILGQGPELLVQFQDESVVDDSQLPKDRFSAERLKGVDSTLKIQPAELGDSAMYLCASSLGGNKEQFFGPGTRLTVL.

The rearrangement links TRBV20-1 to TRBJ2-1, with no clear D. CDR1 DFQATT and CDR2 SNEGSKA come from the germline V gene (reference sequence). This CDR3 has 16 residues. Trimming pared 4 bases from V and 4 bases from J, leaving 20 bases between. This CDR3 reads CSAIGGLPREYNEQFF. CDR3 in DNA: TGCAGTGCTATCGGTGGGCTACCCCGAGAATACAATGAGCAGTTCTTC.

This clonotype was observed once. The rearrangement links TRBV6-4 to TRBJ1-2; maybe TRBD1 (5 bases). The germline V gene has CDR1 MRHNA and CDR2 SNTAGT. This CDR3 is built from 15 residues. Trimming stripped 10 bases from V and 3 bases from J, with 21 bases between. CDR3 nucleotide sequence: TGTGCCAACACCCCCGGGGCCTGGGTGGACTATGGCTACACCTTC. Translation gives CANTPGAWVDYGYTF.

A note on this clonotype: An end of the junction differs from the germline gene, which may be a read error. This chain joins TRBV6-1 and TRBJ2-7; D is undetermined. This CDR3 has 15 amino acids. Germline-derived CDR1 and CDR2 are MNHNS and SASEGT. For the CDR3, the DNA is TGTGCCAGCAGCCGCGCTTCCGCCGGATCCTACAAGCAGTGCTTC. Its protein product is CASSRASAGSYKQCF.

On this clonotype: One end of the junction is discordant with germline, which a read error may explain. This chain joins TRBV11-3 and TRBJ2-6; D is possibly TRBD1 (5 bases). The CDR3 totals 14 residues. CDR1 and CDR2 from the germline V gene are SGHNT and YENEEA. As DNA, the CDR3 is TGTGCCAGCAGCTCACGATCTGGGGCCAACATCCTGACTTTT. Its translation is CASSSRSGANILTF.

For this clonotype: An end of the junction does not agree with germline; a read error may underlie this. The gene calls are TRBV7-2 and TRBJ1-1; D ambiguous. Germline V gene sequence: CDR1 SGHTA, CDR2 FQGNSA. The CDR3 totals 13 residues. CDR3 nucleotide sequence: TGTGCCAGCAGATTAGTCTGGAATGCAGAAGCTTTCTTT. It specifies CASRLVWNAEAFF.

The chain is built from TRBV4-1 and TRBJ2-7; D is undetermined. Trimming took off 3 bases at V and 7 bases at J, with 19 bases between the two ends. The CDR3 is 15 amino acids. Per the germline V gene, CDR1 is MGHRA and CDR2 is YSYEKL. Here the CDR3 reads CASSQNSDSWWEQYV. In DNA form, the CDR3 reads TGCGCCAGCAGCCAGAACTCAGACTCGTGGTGGGAGCAGTACGTC.

This rearrangement joins TRBV11-2 to TRBJ2-1, with a tentative D call TRBD2 (5 bases). The V end was cut by 8 bases, the J end by 5 bases, with 10 bases between. The CDR3 consists of 12 residues. Germline CDR1 reads SGHAT; CDR2 reads FQNNGV. The CDR3 is CASRMRDNEQFF. The CDR3 DNA follows: TGTGCCAGCCGCATGAGGGACAATGAGCAGTTCTTC.

To note about this clonotype: It may be a read error: a sequence one base away is much more abundant. This chain links TRBV10-3 with TRBJ2-5; D is unresolved. This CDR3 contains 13 residues. The germline gives CDR1 ENHRY, CDR2 SYGVKD. CDR3 loop: CVISESVAETQYF. For the CDR3, the DNA is TGTGTCATCAGTGAGTCGGTAGCTGAGACCCAGTACTTC.

Concerning this clonotype: At one of its ends the junction is not consistent with the germline gene, which may arise from a read error. The rearrangement links TRBV5-1 to TRBJ2-6; no clear D gene. Germline values: CDR1 SGHRS, CDR2 YFSETQ. The CDR3 runs 13 residues. CDR3 amino acids: CASILTGYYVLTF. The CDR3 DNA follows: TGCGCCAGCATCTTGACCGGGTACTACGTCCTGACTTTC.